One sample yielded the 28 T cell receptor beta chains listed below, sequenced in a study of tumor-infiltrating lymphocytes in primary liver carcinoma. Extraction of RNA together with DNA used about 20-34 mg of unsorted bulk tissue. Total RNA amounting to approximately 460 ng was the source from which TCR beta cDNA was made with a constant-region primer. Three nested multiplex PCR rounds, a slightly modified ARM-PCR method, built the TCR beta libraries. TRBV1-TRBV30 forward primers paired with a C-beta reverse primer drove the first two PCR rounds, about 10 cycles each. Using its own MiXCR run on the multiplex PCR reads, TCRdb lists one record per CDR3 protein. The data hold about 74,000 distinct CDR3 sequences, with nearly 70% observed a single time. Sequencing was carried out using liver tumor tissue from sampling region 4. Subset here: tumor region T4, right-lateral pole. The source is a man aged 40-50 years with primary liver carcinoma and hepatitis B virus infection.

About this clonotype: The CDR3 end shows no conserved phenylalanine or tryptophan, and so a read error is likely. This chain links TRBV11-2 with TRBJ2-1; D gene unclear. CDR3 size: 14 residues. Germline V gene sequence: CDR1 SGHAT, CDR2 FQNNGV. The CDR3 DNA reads TGTACCAGCAGTTCGATGATAGGAAGCAATGAGCAGTTCCTC. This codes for CTSSSMIGSNEQFL.

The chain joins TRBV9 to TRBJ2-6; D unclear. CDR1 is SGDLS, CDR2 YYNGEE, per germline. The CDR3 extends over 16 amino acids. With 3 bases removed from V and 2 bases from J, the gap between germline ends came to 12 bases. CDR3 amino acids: CASSEWQTAGANVLTF. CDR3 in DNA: TGTGCCAGCAGCGAATGGCAGACTGCTGGGGCCAACGTCCTGACTTTC. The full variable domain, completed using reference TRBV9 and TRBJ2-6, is DSGVTQTPKHLITATGQRVTLRCSPRSGDLSVYWYQQSLDQGLQFLIQYYNGEERAKGNILERFSAQQFPDLHSELNLSSLELGDSALYFCASSEWQTAGANVLTFGAGSRLTVL.

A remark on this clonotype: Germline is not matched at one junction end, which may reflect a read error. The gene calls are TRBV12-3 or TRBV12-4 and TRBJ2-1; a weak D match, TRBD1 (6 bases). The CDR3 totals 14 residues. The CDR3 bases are TGTGCCAGCGGCCGCCAGGAAGGGGACAATGAGCGGTTCTTC. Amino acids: CASGRQEGDNERFF.

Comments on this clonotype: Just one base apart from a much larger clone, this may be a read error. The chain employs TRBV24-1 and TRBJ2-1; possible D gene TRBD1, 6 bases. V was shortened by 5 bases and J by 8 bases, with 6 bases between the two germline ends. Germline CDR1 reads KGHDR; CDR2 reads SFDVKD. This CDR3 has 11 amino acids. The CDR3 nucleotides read TGTGCCACCAGTGGGGGGCATGAGCAGTTCTTC. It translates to CATSGGHEQFF.

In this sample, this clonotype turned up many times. In nucleotides, the CDR3 is TGTGCCAGCAGTACCCGACCCGAGCAGTACTTC. Its protein product is CASSTRPEQYF. The chain joins TRBV6-1 to TRBJ2-7; D is uncertain. Trimming took 5 bases from V and 6 from J, leaving 8 bases between them. From germline, CDR1 is MNHNS and CDR2 SASEGT. This CDR3 spans 11 amino acids.

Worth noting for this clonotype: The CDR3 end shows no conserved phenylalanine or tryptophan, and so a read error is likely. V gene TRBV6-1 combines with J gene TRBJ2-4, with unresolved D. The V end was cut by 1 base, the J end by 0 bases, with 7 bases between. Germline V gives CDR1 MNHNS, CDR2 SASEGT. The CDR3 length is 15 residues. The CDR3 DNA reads TGTGCCAGCAGTGAAGGCTTCCTAGCCAAAAACATTCAGTACCCC. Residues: CASSEGFLAKNIQYP.

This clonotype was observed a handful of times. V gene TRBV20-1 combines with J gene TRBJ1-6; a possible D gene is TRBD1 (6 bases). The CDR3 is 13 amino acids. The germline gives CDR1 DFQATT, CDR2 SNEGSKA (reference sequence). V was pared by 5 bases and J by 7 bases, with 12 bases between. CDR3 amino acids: CSALDRGNSPLHF. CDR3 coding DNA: TGCAGTGCTCTGGACAGAGGAAATTCACCCCTCCACTTT.

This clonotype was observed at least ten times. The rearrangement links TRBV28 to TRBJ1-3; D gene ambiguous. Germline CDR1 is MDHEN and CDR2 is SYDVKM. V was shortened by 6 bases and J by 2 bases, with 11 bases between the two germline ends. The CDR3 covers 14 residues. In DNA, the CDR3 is TGTGCCAGCAGCCCAATTATGCCTGGAAACACCATATATTTT. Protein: CASSPIMPGNTIYF.

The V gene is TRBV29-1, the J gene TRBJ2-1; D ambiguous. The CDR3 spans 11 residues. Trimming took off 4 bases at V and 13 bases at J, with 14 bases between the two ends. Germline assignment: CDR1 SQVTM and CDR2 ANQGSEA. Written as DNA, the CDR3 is TGCAGCGTTGGACTCCTCCAGAGCCAGTTCTTC. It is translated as CSVGLLQSQFF.

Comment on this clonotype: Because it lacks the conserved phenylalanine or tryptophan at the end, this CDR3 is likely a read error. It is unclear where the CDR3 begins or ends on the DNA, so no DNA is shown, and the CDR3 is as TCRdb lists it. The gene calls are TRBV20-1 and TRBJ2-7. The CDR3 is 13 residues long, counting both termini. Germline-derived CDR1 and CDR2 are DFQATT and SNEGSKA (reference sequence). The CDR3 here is CSARDPSLETPIL.

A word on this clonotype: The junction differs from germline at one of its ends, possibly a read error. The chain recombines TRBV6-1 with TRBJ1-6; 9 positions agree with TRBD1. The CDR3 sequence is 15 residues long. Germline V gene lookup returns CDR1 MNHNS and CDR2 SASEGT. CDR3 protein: CTSRGQGPDNSPLHF. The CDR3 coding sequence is TGTACCAGCAGAGGACAGGGGCCCGATAATTCACCCCTCCACTTT.

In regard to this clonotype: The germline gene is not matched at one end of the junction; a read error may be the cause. The CDR3 reads CDTGQDQPSYNELFF. In nucleotides, the CDR3 is TGTGACACCGGGCAAGACCAGCCATCGTACAATGAGCTGTTCTTC. V gene TRBV11-2 combines with J gene TRBJ2-1; D not resolved. The CDR3 contains 15 residues. The V gene's germline CDR1 is SGHAT and CDR2 FQNNGV.

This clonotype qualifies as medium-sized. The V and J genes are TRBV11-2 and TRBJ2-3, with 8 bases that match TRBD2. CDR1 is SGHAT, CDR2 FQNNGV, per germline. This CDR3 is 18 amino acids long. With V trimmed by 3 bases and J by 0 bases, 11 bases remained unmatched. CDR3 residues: CASSLKGLDALSTDTQYF. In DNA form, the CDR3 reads TGTGCCAGCAGCTTGAAGGGACTAGACGCCCTTAGCACAGATACGCAGTATTTT.

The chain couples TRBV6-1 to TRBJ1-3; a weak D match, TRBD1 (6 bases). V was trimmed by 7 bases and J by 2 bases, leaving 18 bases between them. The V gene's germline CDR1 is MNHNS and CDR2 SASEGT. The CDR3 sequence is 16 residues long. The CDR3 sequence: CASNQKRTDTGNTIYF. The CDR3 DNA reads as TGTGCCAGCAACCAAAAAAGGACAGACACTGGAAACACCATATATTTT.

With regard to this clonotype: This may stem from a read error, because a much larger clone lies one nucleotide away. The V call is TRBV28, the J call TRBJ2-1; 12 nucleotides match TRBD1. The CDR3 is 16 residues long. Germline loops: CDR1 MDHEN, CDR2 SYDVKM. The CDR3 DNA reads TGTACCAGCAGTACCCCGGGACAGGGGGCGAGTAATGAGCAGTTCTTC. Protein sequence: CTSSTPGQGASNEQFF.

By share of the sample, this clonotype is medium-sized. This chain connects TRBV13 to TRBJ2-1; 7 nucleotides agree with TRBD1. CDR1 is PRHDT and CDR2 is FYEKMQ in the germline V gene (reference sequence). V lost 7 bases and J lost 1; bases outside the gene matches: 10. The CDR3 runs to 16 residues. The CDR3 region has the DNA TGTGCCAGCACGCCAAGGGGACAGACTTCCTACAATGAGCAGTTCTTC. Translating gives CASTPRGQTSYNEQFF.

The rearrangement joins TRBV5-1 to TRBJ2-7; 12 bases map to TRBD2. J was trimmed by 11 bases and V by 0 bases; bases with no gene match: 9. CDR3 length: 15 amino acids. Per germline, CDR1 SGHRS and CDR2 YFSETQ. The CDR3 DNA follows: TGCGCCAGCAGCTTGGAGCTAGCGGGAGGGTTGAAAAAGTACTTC. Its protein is CASSLELAGGLKKYF.

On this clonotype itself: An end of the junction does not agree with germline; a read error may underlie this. In DNA, the CDR3 is TGCACCAGTAGTGAGTCTAGCGGGATAGTGTACGAGCAGTACTTC. Translated: CTSSESSGIVYEQYF. The chain uses TRBV10-2 and TRBJ2-7, with TRBD2 matching 9 bases. The germline V gene has CDR1 WSHSY and CDR2 SAAADI. The CDR3 runs 15 residues.

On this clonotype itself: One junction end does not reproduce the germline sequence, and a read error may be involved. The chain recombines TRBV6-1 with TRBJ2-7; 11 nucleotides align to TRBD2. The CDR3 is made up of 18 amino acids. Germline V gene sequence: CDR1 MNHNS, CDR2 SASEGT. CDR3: CASIFQTSGTLSSYEQYF. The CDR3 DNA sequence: TGTGCTAGCATCTTCCAGACTAGCGGGACCCTGAGCTCCTACGAGCAGTACTTC.

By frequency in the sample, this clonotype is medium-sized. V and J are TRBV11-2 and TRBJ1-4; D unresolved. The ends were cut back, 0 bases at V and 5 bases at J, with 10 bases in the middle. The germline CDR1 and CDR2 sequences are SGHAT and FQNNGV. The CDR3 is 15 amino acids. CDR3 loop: CASSLESRPNEKLFF. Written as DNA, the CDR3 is TGTGCCAGCAGCTTAGAGAGCAGGCCGAATGAAAAACTGTTTTTT.

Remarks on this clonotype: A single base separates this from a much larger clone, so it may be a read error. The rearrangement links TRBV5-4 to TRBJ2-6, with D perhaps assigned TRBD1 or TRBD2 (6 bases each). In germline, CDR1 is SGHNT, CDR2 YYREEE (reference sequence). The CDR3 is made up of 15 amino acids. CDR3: CASSIRQTGANVLIF. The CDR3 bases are TGTGCCAGCAGCATAAGACAGACGGGGGCCAACGTCCTGATTTTC.

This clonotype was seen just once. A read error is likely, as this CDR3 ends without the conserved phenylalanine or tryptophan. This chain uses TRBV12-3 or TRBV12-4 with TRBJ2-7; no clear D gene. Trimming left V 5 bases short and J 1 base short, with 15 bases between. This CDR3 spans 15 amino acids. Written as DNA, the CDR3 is TGTGCCAGCAGTCCCACCACTCTACTTTCCTACGAGCAGTACTCC. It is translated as CASSPTTLLSYEQYS.

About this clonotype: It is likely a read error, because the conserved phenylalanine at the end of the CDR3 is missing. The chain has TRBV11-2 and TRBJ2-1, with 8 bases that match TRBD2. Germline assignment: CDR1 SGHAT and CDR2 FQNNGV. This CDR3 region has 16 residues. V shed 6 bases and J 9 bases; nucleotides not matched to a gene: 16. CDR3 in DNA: TGTGCCAGCAGTTTCGATAACGGACTAGCCATGGGTGAGCAGTTCCTC. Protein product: CASSFDNGLAMGEQFL.

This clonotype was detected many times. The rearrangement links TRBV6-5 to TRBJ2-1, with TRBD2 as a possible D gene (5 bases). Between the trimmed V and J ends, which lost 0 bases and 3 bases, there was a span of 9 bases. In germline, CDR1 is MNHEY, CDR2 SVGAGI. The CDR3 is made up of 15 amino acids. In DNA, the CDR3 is TGTGCCAGCAGTTACTCTGCTAGCCTCTACAATGAGCAGTTCTTC. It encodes CASSYSASLYNEQFF.

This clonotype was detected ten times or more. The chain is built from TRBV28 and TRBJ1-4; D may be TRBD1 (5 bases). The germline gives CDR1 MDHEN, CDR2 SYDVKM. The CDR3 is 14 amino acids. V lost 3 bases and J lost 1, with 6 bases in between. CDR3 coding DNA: TGTGCCAGCAGTTTTGGGGGAACTAATGAAAAACTGTTTTTT. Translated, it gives CASSFGGTNEKLFF.

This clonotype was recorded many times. Written as DNA, the CDR3 is TGTGCCAGCAGCCGCCAGCCTTGGAGGGGTAGCAATCAGCCCCAGCATTTT. It is translated as CASSRQPWRGSNQPQHF. The V and J genes are TRBV6-2 or TRBV6-3 and TRBJ1-5, with a tentative D call TRBD1 (5 bases). Trimming pared 6 bases from V and 0 bases from J, leaving 18 bases between. This CDR3 is built from 17 residues. The germline V gene has CDR1 MNHEY and CDR2 SVGEGT.

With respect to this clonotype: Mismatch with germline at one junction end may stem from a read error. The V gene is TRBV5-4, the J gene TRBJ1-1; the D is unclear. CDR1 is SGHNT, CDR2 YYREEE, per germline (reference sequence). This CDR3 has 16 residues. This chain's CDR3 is CASSLAARAGRTDAFF. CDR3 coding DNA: TGTGCCAGCAGCTTGGCCGCAAGGGCAGGTCGCACTGATGCTTTCTTT.

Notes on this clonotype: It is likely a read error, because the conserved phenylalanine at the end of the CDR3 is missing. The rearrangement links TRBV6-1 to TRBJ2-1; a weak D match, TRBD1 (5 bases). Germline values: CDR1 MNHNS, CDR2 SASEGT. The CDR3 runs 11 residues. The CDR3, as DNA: TGTGCCGGCAGCCTTCCGACAGAACAGTTCCTC. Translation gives CAGSLPTEQFL.